This T cell receptor beta chain appears in the sequencing data of a study of early T cells in non-severe SARS-CoV-2 infection. For the study at large: Alpha and beta chains were unpaired, from unsorted whole-blood bulk RNA. Study-level findings and limits: In VDJdb matching, anti-spike CD8 responses were favored while private and CD4 specificities went missing.

This clonotype was counted a few times. The target antigen is unknown. Each cDNA molecule carried a unique molecular identifier. TCRdb re-analysed the 5' RACE reads in MiXCR, keeping a single row per CDR3 protein. The table shows over 50,000 distinct CDR3 sequences, with more than 13% occurring only once. The TCR sequence derives from an adult who was a healthcare worker with PCR-confirmed SARS-CoV-2 infection or an uninfected control (not recorded which). This specimen consisted of whole blood, obtained at baseline.

CDR3 region: CASSTTLAGAYEQYF. CDR3 DNA: TGTGCCAGCTCAACAACACTAGCGGGGGCCTACGAGCAGTACTTC. This chain links TRBV18 with TRBJ2-7, with 11 bases that match TRBD2. V trimming: 5 bases; J trimming: 2 bases; junction bases outside the gene matches: 5. Germline V lookup: CDR1 KGHSH, CDR2 LQKENI. The CDR3 extends over 15 amino acids. The full variable domain, rest sourced from reference TRBV18 and TRBJ2-7, is NAGVMQNPRHLVRRRGQEARLRCSPMKGHSHVYWYRQLPEEGLKFMVYLQKENIIDESGMPKERFSAEFPKEGPSILRIQQVVRGDSAAYFCASSTTLAGAYEQYFGPGTRLTVT.